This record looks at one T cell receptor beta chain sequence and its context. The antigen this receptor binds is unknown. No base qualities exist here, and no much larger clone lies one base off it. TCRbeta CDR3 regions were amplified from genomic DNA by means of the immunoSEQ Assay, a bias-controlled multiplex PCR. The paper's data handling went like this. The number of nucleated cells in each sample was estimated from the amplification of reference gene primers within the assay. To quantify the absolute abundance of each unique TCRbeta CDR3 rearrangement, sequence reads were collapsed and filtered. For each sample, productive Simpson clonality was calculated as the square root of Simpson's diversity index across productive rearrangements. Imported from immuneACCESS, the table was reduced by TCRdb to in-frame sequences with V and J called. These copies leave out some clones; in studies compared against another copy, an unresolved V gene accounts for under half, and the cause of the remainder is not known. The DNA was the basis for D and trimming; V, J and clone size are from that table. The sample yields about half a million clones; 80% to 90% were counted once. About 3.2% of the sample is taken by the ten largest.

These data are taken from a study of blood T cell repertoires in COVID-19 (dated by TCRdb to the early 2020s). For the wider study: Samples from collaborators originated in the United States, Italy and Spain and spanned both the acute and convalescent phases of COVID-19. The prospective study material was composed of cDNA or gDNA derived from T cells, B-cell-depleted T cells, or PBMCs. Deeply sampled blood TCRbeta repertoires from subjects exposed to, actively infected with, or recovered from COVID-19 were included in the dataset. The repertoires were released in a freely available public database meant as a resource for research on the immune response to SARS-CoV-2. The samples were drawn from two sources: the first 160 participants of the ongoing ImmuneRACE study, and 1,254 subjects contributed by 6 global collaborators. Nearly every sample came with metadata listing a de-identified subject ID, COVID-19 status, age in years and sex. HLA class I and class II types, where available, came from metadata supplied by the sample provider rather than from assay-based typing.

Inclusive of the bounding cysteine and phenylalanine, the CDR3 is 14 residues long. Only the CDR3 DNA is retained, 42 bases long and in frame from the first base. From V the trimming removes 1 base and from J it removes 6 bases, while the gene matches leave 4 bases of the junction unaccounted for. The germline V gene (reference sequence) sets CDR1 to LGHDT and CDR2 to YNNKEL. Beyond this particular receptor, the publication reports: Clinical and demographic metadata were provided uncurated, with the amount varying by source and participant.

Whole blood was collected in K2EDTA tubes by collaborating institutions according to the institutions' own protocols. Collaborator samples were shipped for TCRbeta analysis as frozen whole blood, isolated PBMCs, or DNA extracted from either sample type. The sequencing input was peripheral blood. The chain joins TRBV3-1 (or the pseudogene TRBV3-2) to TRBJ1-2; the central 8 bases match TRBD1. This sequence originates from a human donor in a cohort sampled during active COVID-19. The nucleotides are TGTGCCAGCAGCCAAGGAGACAGGGGCGATGGCTACACCTTC. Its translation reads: CASSQGDRGDGYTF.